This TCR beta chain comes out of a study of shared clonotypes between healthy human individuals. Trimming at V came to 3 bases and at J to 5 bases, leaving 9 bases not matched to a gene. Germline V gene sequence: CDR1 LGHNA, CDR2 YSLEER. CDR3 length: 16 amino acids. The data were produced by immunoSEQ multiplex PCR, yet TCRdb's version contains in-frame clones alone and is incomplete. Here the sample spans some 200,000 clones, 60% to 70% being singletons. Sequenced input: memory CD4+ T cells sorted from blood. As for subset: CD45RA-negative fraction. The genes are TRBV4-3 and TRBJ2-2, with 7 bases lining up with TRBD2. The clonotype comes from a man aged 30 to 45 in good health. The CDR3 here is CASSHAIPGGTGELFF. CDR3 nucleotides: TGCGCCAGCAGCCACGCCATACCCGGGGGGACCGGGGAGCTGTTTTTT.